Included here is one TCR beta chain sequence, with context. Which antigen it targets is not known. No base qualities exist here, and no much larger clone lies one base off it. Via the germline V gene, CDR1 is SGHRS and CDR2 YFSETQ. For this chain, trimming is 4 bases at the V end and 7 bases at the J end, and the number of junction bases without a gene match is 13. The cysteine opens and the phenylalanine closes a CDR3 of 16 amino acids. Only the CDR3 region is kept as DNA, spanning 48 bases read in frame from base 1. The sample belongs to a study of blood T cell repertoires in COVID-19 (dated by TCRdb to the early 2020s). For the wider study: Samples covering the acute and convalescent phases of COVID-19 were provided by collaborators in the United States, Italy and Spain. The prospective study material was composed of cDNA or gDNA derived from T cells, B-cell-depleted T cells, or PBMCs. Deeply sampled blood TCRbeta repertoires from subjects exposed to, actively infected with, or recovered from COVID-19 were included in the dataset. The repertoires were released in a freely available public database intended as a resource for research on the immune response to SARS-CoV-2. Samples were obtained from the ongoing ImmuneRACE study (first 160 participants) and from 1,254 subjects provided by 6 global collaborators. Sample metadata almost always included a de-identified subject ID, COVID-19 status, age in years and sex. Where available, HLA class I and class II types were obtained from metadata supplied by the sample provider rather than from assay-based typing. Findings and caveats that apply to the study as a whole: How much clinical and demographic metadata was included differed by source and by participant, and the metadata was provided uncurated.

Participants in the prospective study were aged roughly 18 to 90 years, lived in about two dozen United States geographic areas, and enrolled through a virtual design. Cohort assignment in the prospective study relied on participant-reported clinical history from a screening survey and a study questionnaire. ImmuneRACE Cohort 3 recovered participants were defined by two consecutive negative NP/OP PCR tests, healthcare professional clearance, or symptom resolution. Mobile phlebotomists in the prospective study collected whole blood, serum and a nasopharyngeal or oropharyngeal swab from every participant. Participants in the prospective study had the option to provide additional blood draws and questionnaires over a roughly two-month period. Prospective study blood samples were shipped either frozen or at room temperature before DNA extraction. TCRbeta CDR3 regions were amplified from genomic DNA by means of the immunoSEQ Assay, a bias-controlled multiplex PCR. For the original study's pipeline: The number of nucleated cells in each sample was estimated by amplification of reference gene primers within the assay. To quantify the absolute abundance of each unique TCRbeta CDR3 rearrangement, sequence reads were collapsed and filtered. Productive Simpson clonality was computed per sample as the square root of Simpson's diversity index over productive rearrangements. This is the immuneACCESS table as TCRdb keeps it, with only in-frame sequences that have V and J called. A part of the clones is gone; compared with another copy, unresolved V genes explain less than half, and the rest is unexplained. V and J calls and clone size are given by that table; D and trimming were obtained from the DNA. This sample holds around 250,000 clones; more than 75% were observed only once. Under 2% of the sample is held by the ten biggest clonotypes.

The sample taken for sequencing was PBMCs or T cells enriched from blood (not recorded which). The TCR was taken from a woman in her 50s who had recovered from COVID-19. Rearrangement joined TRBV5-1 to TRBJ1-4; the junction holds 7 bases that match TRBD1. The DNA reads TGCGCCAGCAGCCACTCGACAGGGTCCTATTTTGAAAAACTGTTTTTT. The encoded protein is CASSHSTGSYFEKLFF. Extended through the reference TRBV5-1 and TRBJ1-4 proteins, this CDR3 yields the full variable domain: KAGVTQTPRYLIKTRGQQVTLSCSPISGHRSVSWYQQTPGQGLQFLFEYFSETQRNKGNFPGRFSGRQFSNSRSEMNVSTLELGDSALYLCASSHSTGSYFEKLFFGSGTQLSVL.